This entry lists 14 T cell receptor beta chains sequenced from one sample in a study of T cell responses to AZD1222 COVID-19 vaccine. This table comes from immunoSEQ multiplex PCR, and its TCRdb copy is limited to in-frame clones, with some not included. The table records some 150,000 clones, around 90% of them present only once. This specimen was peripheral blood, taken on day 0 of AZD1222 vaccination. Source of these receptors: an adult in good health.

This clone was counted between two and nine times. The CDR3 is CASSQSGISWQQYF. Here the CDR3 DNA reads TGCGCCAGCAGCCAAAGCGGGATTTCTTGGCAGCAGTACTTC. The rearrangement uses TRBV4-1 and TRBJ2-7; 7 bases align to TRBD2. Germline lookup yields CDR1 MGHRA and CDR2 YSYEKL. V was pared by 2 bases and J by 8 bases, with 9 bases of the junction left unmatched. The CDR3 is 14 residues long.

This clone was seen more than once but under ten times. The rearrangement joins TRBV4-3 to TRBJ2-6, with a possible D match to TRBD1 (6 bases). The germline V and J ends were trimmed by 2 bases and 4 bases, with 12 bases remaining between them. CDR3 size: 16 residues. Per the germline V gene, CDR1 is LGHNA and CDR2 is YSLEER. CDR3: CASSQLTGTGANVLTF. CDR3 DNA: TGCGCCAGCAGCCAACTTACAGGGACCGGGGCCAACGTCCTGACTTTC.

This clone has a single count. The gene calls are TRBV19 and TRBJ1-5, with 8 bases matching TRBD1. Trimming at V came to 5 bases and at J to 5 bases, leaving 2 bases not matched to a gene. Per germline, CDR1 LNHDA and CDR2 SQIVND (reference sequence). There are 13 residues in the CDR3. CDR3 in amino acids: CASSQQGDQPQHF. DNA of the CDR3: TGTGCCAGTAGTCAACAGGGGGATCAGCCCCAGCATTTT.

The V call is TRBV12-3 or TRBV12-4, the J call TRBJ1-1; TRBD1 aligns across 7 bases. The ends lost 7 bases at V and 10 bases at J; junction bases unmatched: 9. This CDR3 region has 12 residues. This chain's CDR3 is CASISQTGRAFF. The CDR3 DNA sequence: TGTGCCAGCATCTCACAGACAGGGAGAGCTTTCTTT.

The CDR3 protein is CASSQDNSNQPQHF. CDR3 DNA sequence: TGTGCCAGCAGCCAGGACAATAGCAATCAGCCCCAGCATTTT. The V and J genes are TRBV28 and TRBJ1-5; perhaps TRBD1 as D (5 bases). Trimming removed 6 bases from V and 0 bases from J, with 9 bases in between. Germline CDR1 and CDR2: MDHEN and SYDVKM. This CDR3 region has 14 residues.

The chain recombines TRBV11-2 with TRBJ1-2; the D is unclear. Germline CDR1 is SGHAT and CDR2 is FQNNGV. Trimming removed 0 bases from V and 5 bases from J, with 4 bases in between. The CDR3 contains 12 residues. This CDR3 is CASSLEFYGYTF. The CDR3 nucleotides read TGTGCCAGCAGCTTAGAGTTTTATGGCTACACCTTC.

The gene calls are TRBV28 and TRBJ1-2; no firm D call. The CDR3 is 15 residues long. V shed 2 bases and J shed 6 bases, with 16 bases lying between them. CDR1 and CDR2 from the germline V gene are MDHEN and SYDVKM. The CDR3 sequence: CASSLGKAGRNGYTF. The CDR3 DNA reads TGTGCCAGCAGTTTAGGCAAAGCCGGTCGGAATGGCTACACCTTC.

The chain couples TRBV28 to TRBJ2-7; 12 bases are a match to TRBD1. Germline V gene lookup returns CDR1 MDHEN and CDR2 SYDVKM. This CDR3 has 15 amino acids. The V gene end was trimmed by 5 bases and the J gene end by 5 bases; junction bases not matched to a gene: 7. The CDR3, as DNA: TGTGCCAGCAGTGTCTCCGGGACAGGGGGCCACGAGCAGTACTTC. Protein sequence: CASSVSGTGGHEQYF.

This rearrangement joins TRBV2 to TRBJ2-1, with 8 bases lining up with TRBD1. The CDR3 length is 12 residues. J lost 7 bases, V lost 11 bases, and 7 bases had no gene match. The germline V gene has CDR1 SNHLY and CDR2 FYNNEI. DNA of the CDR3: TGTGCCGGAGACAGGGGTTTGAATGAGCAGTTCTTC. This gives the protein CAGDRGLNEQFF.

The chain combines TRBV5-6 with TRBJ2-3; no firm D call. V lost 0 bases and J 4 bases, leaving 3 bases between the germline ends. This CDR3 comprises 12 residues. Germline V gene lookup returns CDR1 SGHDT and CDR2 YYEEEE. In nucleotides, the CDR3 is TGTGCCAGCAGCTTGGCCGCAGATACGCAGTATTTT. It specifies CASSLAADTQYF.

This clone has just one count. The chain uses TRBV7-2 and TRBJ2-3; TRBD1 matches at 10 bases. The ends lost 5 bases at V and 8 bases at J; junction bases unmatched: 13. This CDR3 spans 16 amino acids. Germline CDR1 reads SGHTA; CDR2 reads FQGNSA. The CDR3 nucleotides are TGTGCCAGCAGCCCTCGGACAGGGGGGATAGCGGGTACGCAGTATTTT. Translation gives CASSPRTGGIAGTQYF.

The gene calls are TRBV28 and TRBJ2-7, with TRBD1 identical over 8 bases. From germline, CDR1 is MDHEN and CDR2 SYDVKM. CDR3 length: 14 amino acids. The V gene end was trimmed by 5 bases and the J gene end by 6 bases; junction bases not matched to a gene: 9. CDR3 amino acids: CASSPTGAEREQYF. DNA for the CDR3: TGTGCCAGCAGTCCGACAGGGGCCGAGCGCGAGCAGTACTTC.

The chain uses TRBV28 and TRBJ2-7; 7 bases are shared with TRBD2. The germline CDR1 and CDR2 sequences are MDHEN and SYDVKM. J was trimmed by 7 bases and V by 5 bases; bases with no gene match: 14. This CDR3 contains 15 residues. The CDR3 DNA follows: TGTGCCAGCAGTACCTATTTACCGGGAGCGGGGGAGCAGTACTTC. Translation: CASSTYLPGAGEQYF.

This clone was seen a few times. This chain links TRBV12-2 with TRBJ1-3. TRBV12-2 is noted as a pseudogene. The CDR3 spans 15 residues. The CDR3 nucleotides read TGTGCAAGTCGCTTAGCGGGGGTCTCTGGAAACACCATATATTTT. Its protein product is CASRLAGVSGNTIYF.